The present entry profiles one TCR beta chain with its context. This clonotype was seen more than once but under ten times. Its antigen has not been determined. No much larger clone is present one base from it, and per-base qualities are unavailable. These data belong to a study of CD8 T cells in ankylosing spondylitis (dated by TCRdb to 2017 to 2019). Turning to the overall study: The study set out to find disease-linked TCR variants by profiling T cell receptor beta repertoires in ankylosing spondylitis patients and healthy donors. The whole study cohort included roughly 110 healthy donors and 25 ankylosing spondylitis patients. Peripheral blood was sampled, and synovial fluid was additionally collected from ankylosing spondylitis patients. The paper as a whole reports these results and caveats: Blood from ankylosing spondylitis patients appeared to be characterized by a TCR beta motif made up of about 8 highly homologous amino acid variants. Some motif variants were previously reported in synovial fluid and blood of reactive arthritis patients, suggesting common disease-initiation mechanisms. The disease-linked clones were reported to be significantly enriched in matched synovial fluid samples from ankylosing spondylitis patients. The disease-linked clones had a CD8+ phenotype and were found at relatively low frequencies in peripheral blood.

The cysteine opens and the phenylalanine closes a CDR3 of 14 amino acids. The read is trimmed to its CDR3 DNA, 42 bases read in frame from base 1. The germline ends are 14 bases apart after V is trimmed by 4 bases and J by 4 bases. CDR1 and CDR2 (GTSNPN, SVGIG) derive from the germline V gene (reference sequence). Sequencing relied on an Illumina HiSeq 2500. TCR beta libraries were prepared by quantitative 5'-RACE with molecular barcodes. As for how the authors treated the data: A new computational method based on a probabilistic model of VDJ rearrangement was used to identify disease-linked TCR variants. TCRdb passed the public sequencing reads through fastp at Q25 and MiXCR, retaining productive beta sequences. Each entry is one CDR3 protein sequence, shown with its most common DNA and genes. What appears here as the V and J calls and clone size reflects TCRdb's work, not the paper's. The sample table records under 450,000 distinct CDR3 sequences; 20% of these occur just once. Around 13% of the sample lies in the top ten.

Rearrangement joined TRBV30 to TRBJ2-1; the D segment could be TRBD2, given 5 matching bases. This TCR was recovered from a male donor with ankylosing spondylitis or in good health (not recorded which). Sequenced input: blood, either unsorted or a sorted T cell fraction (not recorded which). The nucleotides read TGTGCCTGGACCACGGGGTCGGGATACAATGAGCAGTTCTTC. Translated, it reads CAWTTGSGYNEQFF.